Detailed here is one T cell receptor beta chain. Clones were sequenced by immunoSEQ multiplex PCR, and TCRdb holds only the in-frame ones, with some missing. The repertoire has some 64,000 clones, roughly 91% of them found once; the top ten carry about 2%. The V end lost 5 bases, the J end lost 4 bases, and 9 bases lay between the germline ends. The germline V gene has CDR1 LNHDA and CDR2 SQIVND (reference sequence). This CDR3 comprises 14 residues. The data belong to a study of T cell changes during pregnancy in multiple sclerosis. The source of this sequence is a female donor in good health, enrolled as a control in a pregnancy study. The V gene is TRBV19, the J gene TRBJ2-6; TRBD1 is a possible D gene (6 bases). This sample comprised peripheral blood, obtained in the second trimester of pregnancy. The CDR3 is CASSQGYGANVLTF. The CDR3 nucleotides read TGTGCCAGTAGTCAGGGGTACGGGGCCAACGTCCTGACTTTC.